This T cell receptor beta chain was captured in a study of blood T cell repertoires in COVID-19 (dated by TCRdb to the early 2020s). About the full investigation: The collaborator samples originated in the United States, Italy and Spain and spanned the acute and convalescent phases of COVID-19. A freely available public database, intended as a resource for researchers studying the immune response to SARS-CoV-2, is where the repertoires were released. Where available, HLA class I and class II types were taken from metadata supplied by the sample provider and were not determined by assay-based typing. Deeply sampled blood TCRbeta repertoires from subjects exposed to, actively infected with, or recovered from COVID-19 were included in the dataset. The material from the prospective study consisted of cDNA or gDNA derived from T cells, B-cell-depleted T cells, or PBMCs. The sample metadata nearly always contained a de-identified subject ID, COVID-19 status, age in years and sex. The samples were drawn from two sources: the first 160 participants of the ongoing ImmuneRACE study, and 1,000 to 1,500 subjects contributed by 6 global collaborators.

This clone was picked up one time. It has no known antigen specificity. Base-call qualities are not available, and no considerably larger clone is one nucleotide away. From the cysteine through the phenylalanine, the CDR3 covers 14 amino acids. The sequence is cut down to CDR3 DNA, 42 bases in frame from base 1. Trimming removed 6 bases from V and 4 bases from J, leaving 14 bases between the germline ends. As encoded in the germline V gene (reference sequence), CDR1 is LNHNV while CDR2 is YYDKDF. TCRbeta CDR3 regions were amplified from genomic DNA by means of the immunoSEQ Assay, a bias-controlled multiplex PCR. In the paper's pipeline: The number of nucleated cells in each sample was estimated from the amplification of reference gene primers within the assay. To quantify the absolute abundance of each unique TCRbeta CDR3 rearrangement, sequence reads were collapsed and filtered. For each sample, productive Simpson clonality was calculated by taking the square root of Simpson's diversity index across productive rearrangements. The clones in this table, taken by TCRdb from immuneACCESS, are in-frame only. Not every clone is retained; where verified, under half of the shortfall comes from an unresolved V gene, and the cause of the rest is unknown. V and J calls and clone size are those listed in that table; D and trimming were worked out from the DNA. The sample table holds a few hundred thousand clones, of which about 80% were seen once. The leading ten clones occupy about 1.2% of the sample.

The collaborating institutions used their own protocols to collect whole blood in K2EDTA tubes. Collaborator samples were shipped for TCRbeta analysis as frozen whole blood, isolated PBMCs, or DNA extracted from either sample type. The full study reports these points: The quantity of clinical and demographic metadata differed by source and by participant and was supplied without curation.

Sequencing was performed on peripheral blood. The sequence derives from a human donor with acute or convalescent COVID-19. The donor label of this sample is uncertain. The chain couples TRBV15 to TRBJ2-3; TRBD2 could be the D gene, as 6 bases match. The CDR3 here reads CATSRAWGADTQYF. At the DNA level, the sequence is TGTGCCACCAGTCGCGCATGGGGGGCAGATACGCAGTATTTT.